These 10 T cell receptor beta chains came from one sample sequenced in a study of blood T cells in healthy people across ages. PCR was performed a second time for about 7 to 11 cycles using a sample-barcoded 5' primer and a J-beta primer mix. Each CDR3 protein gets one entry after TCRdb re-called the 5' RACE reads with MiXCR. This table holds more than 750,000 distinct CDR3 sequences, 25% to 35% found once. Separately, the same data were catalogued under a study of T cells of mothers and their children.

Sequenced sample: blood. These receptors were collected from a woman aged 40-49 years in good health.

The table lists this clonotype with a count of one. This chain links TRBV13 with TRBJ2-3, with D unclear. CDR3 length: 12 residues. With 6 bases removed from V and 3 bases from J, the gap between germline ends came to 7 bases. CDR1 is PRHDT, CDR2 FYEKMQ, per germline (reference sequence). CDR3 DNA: TGTGCCAGCAGTTATCGGACAGATACGCAGTATTTT. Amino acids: CASSYRTDTQYF.

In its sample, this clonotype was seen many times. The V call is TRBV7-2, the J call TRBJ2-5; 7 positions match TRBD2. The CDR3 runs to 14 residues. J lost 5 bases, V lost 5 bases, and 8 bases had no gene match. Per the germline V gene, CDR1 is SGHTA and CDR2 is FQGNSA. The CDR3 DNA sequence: TGTGCCAGCAGCCTAAGCGGGGAGCACGAGACCCAGTACTTC. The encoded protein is CASSLSGEHETQYF.

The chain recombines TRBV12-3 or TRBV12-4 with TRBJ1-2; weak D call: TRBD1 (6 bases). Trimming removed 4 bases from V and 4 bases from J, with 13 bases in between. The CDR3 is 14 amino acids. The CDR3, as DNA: TGTGCCAGCAGTTATACAGGGAGGGCCTATGGCTACACCTTC. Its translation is CASSYTGRAYGYTF.

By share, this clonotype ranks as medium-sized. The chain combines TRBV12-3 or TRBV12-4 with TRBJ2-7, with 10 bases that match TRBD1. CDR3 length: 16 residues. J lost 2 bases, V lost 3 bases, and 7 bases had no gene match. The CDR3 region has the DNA TGTGCCAGCAGTTTGGTCACCGGGACAGGGGCCTACGAGCAGTACTTC. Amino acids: CASSLVTGTGAYEQYF.

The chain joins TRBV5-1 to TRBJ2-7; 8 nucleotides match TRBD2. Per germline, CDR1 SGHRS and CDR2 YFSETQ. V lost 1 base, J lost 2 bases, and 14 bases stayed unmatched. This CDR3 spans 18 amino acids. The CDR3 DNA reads TGCGCCAGCAGCTTGTCGAGTTCCGGGGGGGCAGGCGCCTACGAGCAGTACTTC. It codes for CASSLSSSGGAGAYEQYF. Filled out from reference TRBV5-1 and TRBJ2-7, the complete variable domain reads KAGVTQTPRYLIKTRGQQVTLSCSPISGHRSVSWYQQTPGQGLQFLFEYFSETQRNKGNFPGRFSGRQFSNSRSEMNVSTLELGDSALYLCASSLSSSGGAGAYEQYFGPGTRLTVT.

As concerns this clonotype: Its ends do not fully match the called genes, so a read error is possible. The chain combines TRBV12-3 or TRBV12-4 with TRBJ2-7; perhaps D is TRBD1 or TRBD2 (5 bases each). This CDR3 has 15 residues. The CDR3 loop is CTSSRFLGEWYEQYF. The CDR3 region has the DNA TGTACCAGCAGTCGGTTCTTGGGGGAATGGTACGAGCAGTACTTC.

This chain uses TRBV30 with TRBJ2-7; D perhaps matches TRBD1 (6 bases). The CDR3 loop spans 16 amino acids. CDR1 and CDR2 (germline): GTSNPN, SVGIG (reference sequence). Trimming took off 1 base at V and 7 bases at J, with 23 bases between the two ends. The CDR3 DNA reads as TGTGCCTGGAGTGCCAGGGGCTTAGGCTCCTACAATGAGCAGTACTTC. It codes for CAWSARGLGSYNEQYF. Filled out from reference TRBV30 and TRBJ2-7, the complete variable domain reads SQTIHQWPATLVQPVGSPLSLECTVEGTSNPNLYWYRQAAGRGLQLLFYSVGIGQISSEVPQNLSASRPQDRQFILSSKKLLLSDSGFYLCAWSARGLGSYNEQYFGPGTRLTVT.

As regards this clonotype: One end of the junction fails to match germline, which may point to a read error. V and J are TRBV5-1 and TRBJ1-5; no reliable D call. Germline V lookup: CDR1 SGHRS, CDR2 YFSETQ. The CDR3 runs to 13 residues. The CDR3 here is CASSTQPNQPRHF. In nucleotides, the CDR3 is TGCGCCAGCAGCACCCAGCCCAATCAGCCCCGGCATTTT. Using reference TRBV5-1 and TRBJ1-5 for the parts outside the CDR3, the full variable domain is KAGVTQTPRYLIKTRGQQVTLSCSPISGHRSVSWYQQTPGQGLQFLFEYFSETQRNKGNFPGRFSGRQFSNSRSEMNVSTLELGDSALYLCASSTQPNQPRHFGDGTRLSIL.

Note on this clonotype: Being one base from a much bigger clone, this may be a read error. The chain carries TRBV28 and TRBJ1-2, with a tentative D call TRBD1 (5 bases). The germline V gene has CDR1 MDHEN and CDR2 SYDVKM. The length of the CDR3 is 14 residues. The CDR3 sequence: CASSLARGGYGCTF. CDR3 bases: TGTGCCAGCAGTTTGGCGAGGGGCGGCTATGGCTGCACCTTC.

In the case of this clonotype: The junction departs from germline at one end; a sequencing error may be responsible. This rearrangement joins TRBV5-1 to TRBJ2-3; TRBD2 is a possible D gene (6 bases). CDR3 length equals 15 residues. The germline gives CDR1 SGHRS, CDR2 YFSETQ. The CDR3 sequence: CASSLEASVTDMQYF. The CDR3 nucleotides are TGCGCCAGCAGCTTGGAGGCTAGCGTAACAGATATGCAGTATTTT.